This TCR beta chain is from a study of blood T cell repertoires in COVID-19. Overall study: PBMCs, B-cell-depleted T cells, or T cells were the source of the cDNA or gDNA that made up the material.

V dropped 7 bases and J dropped 9; count of bases not matched to a gene: 13. CDR1 SNHLY and CDR2 FYNNEI come from the germline V gene. The CDR3 extends over 14 amino acids. Original analysis: Amplification of reference gene primers was used by the study to estimate nucleated cell counts. Profiled with immunoSEQ multiplex PCR; TCRdb holds only in-frame clones, not every one. The V and J calls and clone size were taken over from that table, and D and trimming were inferred from the DNA. The table shows 150,000 to 170,000 clones, with approximately 85% occurring only once. The source is a man in his fifties or sixties with COVID-19, enrolled during active disease. Sequenced sample: peripheral blood. V usage is TRBV2 and J usage is TRBJ2-5, with 8 bases identical to TRBD2. CDR3 DNA: TGTGCCAGCAAAATCGGACAGCCAGCGGGGGCCCAGTACTTC. It codes for CASKIGQPAGAQYF.